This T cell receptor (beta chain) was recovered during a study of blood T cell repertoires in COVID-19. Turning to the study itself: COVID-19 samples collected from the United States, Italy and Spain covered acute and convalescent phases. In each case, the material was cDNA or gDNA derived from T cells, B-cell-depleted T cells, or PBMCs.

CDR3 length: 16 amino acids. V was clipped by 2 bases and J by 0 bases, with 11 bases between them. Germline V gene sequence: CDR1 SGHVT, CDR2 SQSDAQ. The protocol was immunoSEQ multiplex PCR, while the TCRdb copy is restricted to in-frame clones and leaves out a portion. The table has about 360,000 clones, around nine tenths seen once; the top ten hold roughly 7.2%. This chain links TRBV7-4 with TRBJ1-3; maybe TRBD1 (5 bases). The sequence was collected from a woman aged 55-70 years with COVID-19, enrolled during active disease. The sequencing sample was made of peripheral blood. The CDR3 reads CASSLCTGNSGNTIYF. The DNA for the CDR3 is TGTGCCAGCAGCTTATGTACAGGTAACTCTGGAAACACCATATATTTT.